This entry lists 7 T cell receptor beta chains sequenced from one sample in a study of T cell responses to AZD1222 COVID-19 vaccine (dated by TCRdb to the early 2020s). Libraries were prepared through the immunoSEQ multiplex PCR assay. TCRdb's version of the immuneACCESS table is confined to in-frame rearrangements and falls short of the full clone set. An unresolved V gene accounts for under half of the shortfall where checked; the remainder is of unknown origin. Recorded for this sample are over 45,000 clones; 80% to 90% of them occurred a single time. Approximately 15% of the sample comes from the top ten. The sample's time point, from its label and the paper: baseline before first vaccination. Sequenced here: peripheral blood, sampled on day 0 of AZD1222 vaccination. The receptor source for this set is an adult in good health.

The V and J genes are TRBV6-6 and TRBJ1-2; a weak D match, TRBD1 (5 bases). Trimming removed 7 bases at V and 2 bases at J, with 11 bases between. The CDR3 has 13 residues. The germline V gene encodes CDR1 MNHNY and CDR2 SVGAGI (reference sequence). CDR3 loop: CASKYRGNYGYTF. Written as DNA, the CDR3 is TGTGCCAGCAAATATCGGGGCAACTATGGCTACACCTTC.

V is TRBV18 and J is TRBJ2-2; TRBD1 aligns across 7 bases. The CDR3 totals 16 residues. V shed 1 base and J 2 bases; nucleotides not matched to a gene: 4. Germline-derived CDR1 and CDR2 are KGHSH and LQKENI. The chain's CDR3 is CASSPRRTGNTGELFF. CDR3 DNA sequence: TGTGCCAGCTCACCACGGCGGACAGGCAACACCGGGGAGCTGTTTTTT. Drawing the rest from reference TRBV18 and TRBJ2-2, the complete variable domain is NAGVMQNPRHLVRRRGQEARLRCSPMKGHSHVYWYRQLPEEGLKFMVYLQKENIIDESGMPKERFSAEFPKEGPSILRIQQVVRGDSAAYFCASSPRRTGNTGELFFGEGSRLTVL.

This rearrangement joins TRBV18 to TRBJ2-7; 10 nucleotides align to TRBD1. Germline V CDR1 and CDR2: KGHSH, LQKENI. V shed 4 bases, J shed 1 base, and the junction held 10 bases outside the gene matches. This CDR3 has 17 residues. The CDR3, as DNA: TGTGCCAGCTCACAAACCGGGACAGGGGCGGTTTCCTACGAGCAGTACTTC. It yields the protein CASSQTGTGAVSYEQYF.

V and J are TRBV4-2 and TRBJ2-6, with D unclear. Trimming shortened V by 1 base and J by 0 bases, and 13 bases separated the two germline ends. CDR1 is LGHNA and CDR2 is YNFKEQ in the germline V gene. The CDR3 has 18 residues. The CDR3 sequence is CASSQVGFQASGANVLTF. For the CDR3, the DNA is TGTGCCAGCAGCCAAGTGGGTTTCCAGGCCTCTGGGGCCAACGTCCTGACTTTC.

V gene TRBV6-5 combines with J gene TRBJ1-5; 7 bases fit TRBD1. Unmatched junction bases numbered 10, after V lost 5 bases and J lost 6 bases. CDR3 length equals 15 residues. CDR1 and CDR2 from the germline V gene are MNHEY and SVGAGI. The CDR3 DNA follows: TGTGCCAGCAGTCCGGACAGGATCGAAGGTCAGCCCCAGCATTTT. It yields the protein CASSPDRIEGQPQHF.

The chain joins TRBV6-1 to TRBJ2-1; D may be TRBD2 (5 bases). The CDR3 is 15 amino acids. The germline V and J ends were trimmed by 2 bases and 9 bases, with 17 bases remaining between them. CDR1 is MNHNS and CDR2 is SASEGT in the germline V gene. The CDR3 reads CASSERGIGLAEQFF. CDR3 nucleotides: TGTGCCAGCAGTGAACGTGGAATAGGCCTAGCTGAGCAGTTCTTC.

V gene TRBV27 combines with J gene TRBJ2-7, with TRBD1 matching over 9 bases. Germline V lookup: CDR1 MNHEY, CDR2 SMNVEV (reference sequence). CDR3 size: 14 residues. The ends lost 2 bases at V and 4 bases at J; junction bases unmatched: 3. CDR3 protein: CASSLRDRAYEQYF. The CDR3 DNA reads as TGTGCCAGCAGTTTACGGGACAGGGCTTACGAGCAGTACTTC.